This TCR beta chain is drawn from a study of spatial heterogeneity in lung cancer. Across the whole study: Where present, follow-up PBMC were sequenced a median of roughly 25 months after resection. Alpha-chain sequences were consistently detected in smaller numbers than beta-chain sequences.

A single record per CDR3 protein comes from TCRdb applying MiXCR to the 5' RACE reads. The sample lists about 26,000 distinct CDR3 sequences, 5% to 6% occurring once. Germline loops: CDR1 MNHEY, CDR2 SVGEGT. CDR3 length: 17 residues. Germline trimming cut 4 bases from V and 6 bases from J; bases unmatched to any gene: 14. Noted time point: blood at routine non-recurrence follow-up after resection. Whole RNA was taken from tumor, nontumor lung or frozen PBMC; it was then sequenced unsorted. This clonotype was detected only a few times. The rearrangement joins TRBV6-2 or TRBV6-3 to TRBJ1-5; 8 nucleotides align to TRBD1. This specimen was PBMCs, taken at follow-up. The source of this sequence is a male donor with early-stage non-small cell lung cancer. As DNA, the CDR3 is TGTGCCAGCAGTTCAAACCTTGGACAGGGTGGAGGTCAGCCCCAGCATTTT. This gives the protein CASSSNLGQGGGQPQHF.